The 2 T cell receptor beta chains reported below all come from one sample, sequenced in a study of cytomegalovirus exposure and HLA in healthy donors. It was with 60 Vbeta and 13 Jbeta primers that the PCR ran. Assay: immunoSEQ multiplex PCR; the TCRdb copy retains only in-frame clones and omits some. This sample yields 90,000 to 120,000 clones, of which over 9% are seen a single time; around 5.9% belongs to the top ten. Specimen: PBMCs. All receptors come from a man in his forties in good health and CMV-seropositive.

This clone was picked up a small number of times. This chain uses TRBV29-1 with TRBJ2-7, with 7 bases that match TRBD2. The CDR3 contains 13 residues. The V and J ends lost 4 bases and 1 base, in that order; junction bases with no gene match: 4. Germline CDR1 SQVTM, CDR2 ANQGSEA. CDR3 region: CSVVGGVSYEQYF. CDR3 nucleotide sequence: TGCAGCGTTGTTGGGGGGGTATCCTACGAGCAGTACTTC.

This clone was counted only a few times. The J gene is TRBJ2-7, the V gene TRBV29-1; maybe TRBD2 (5 bases). The V gene's germline CDR1 is SQVTM and CDR2 ANQGSEA. This CDR3 is built from 11 residues. The V and J ends lost 6 bases and 2 bases respectively, with 8 bases between them. The DNA of the CDR3 is TGCAGCGTCCTCGGGACCTACGAGCAGTACTTC. Protein sequence: CSVLGTYEQYF.